This T cell receptor beta chain was profiled in a study of OX40 agonist ivuxolimab in advanced cancers. Sequencing was performed with immunoSEQ multiplex PCR; in TCRdb, only in-frame clones are kept and a portion is missing. The sample lists under 85,000 clones, around 80% seen once, with 2% to 2.5% in the top ten. V was clipped by 0 bases and J by 6 bases, with 9 bases between them. The germline gives CDR1 GTSNPN, CDR2 SVGIG (reference sequence). The CDR3 spans 12 residues. This receptor was obtained from an adult with an advanced solid tumor such as melanoma, head and neck, liver or kidney cancer. The chain joins TRBV30 to TRBJ2-7; D gene ambiguous. This specimen consisted of CD4+ or CD8+ T cells sorted from blood, obtained in a trial of the OX40 agonist ivuxolimab. CDR3 residues: CAWSVSFCEQYF. As DNA, the CDR3 is TGTGCCTGGAGTGTTTCTTTCTGCGAGCAGTACTTC.